This TCR beta chain was profiled in a study of blood T cell repertoires in COVID-19. Study summary: T cells, B-cell-depleted T cells, or PBMCs supplied cDNA or gDNA.

Participants' own reports of clinical history determined their cohort assignment. Cohort 3 donors were reported recovered after two negative PCRs, clearance, or symptom resolution. Repertoires were generated with immunoSEQ multiplex PCR, while TCRdb's copy carries only in-frame clones and drops some. The table lists some 460,000 clones, approximately 90% of them singletons. The V gene's germline CDR1 is SGHDT and CDR2 YYEEEE. V shed 6 bases and J shed 3 bases, with 11 bases lying between them. CDR3 length equals 13 residues. The rearrangement joins TRBV5-6 to TRBJ2-3; D is possibly TRBD2 (5 bases). Sequenced: PBMCs or T cells enriched from blood (not recorded which). This receptor was identified in a young woman who had recovered from COVID-19. The CDR3 loop is CASTYSGTDTQYF. CDR3 bases: TGTGCCAGCACCTACAGCGGAACAGATACGCAGTATTTT.